This entry lists 9 T cell receptor beta chains sequenced from one sample in a study of T-cell reconstitution after alpha-beta-depleted transplantation in children. Unique molecular identifiers tagged the TCRbeta library. TCRdb reprocessed the PCR reads with MiXCR, giving one entry per CDR3 protein. This table has roughly 610,000 distinct CDR3 sequences, roughly a tenth appearing once. The sample in question was PBMCs from the stem cell graft donor, obtained from the stem cell graft. The receptors were sampled from a human donor who donated a stem cell graft to a child with acute myeloid leukemia.

This clonotype came up many times. The chain uses TRBV12-3 or TRBV12-4 and TRBJ2-4; possibly TRBD2 for D (6 bases). The V end was cut by 3 bases, the J end by 7 bases, with 13 bases between. This CDR3 region has 14 residues. CDR3 DNA sequence: TGTGCCAGCAGTTTCGGCGGGGCCTGGAACATTCAGTACTTC. Protein: CASSFGGAWNIQYF.

This clonotype was seen a handful of times. This chain links TRBV12-3 or TRBV12-4 with TRBJ2-4, with 8 nucleotides matching TRBD1. The CDR3 is 14 residues long. V was clipped by 6 bases and J by 1 base; unmatched bases: 2. The CDR3 bases are TGTGCCAGCAGACAGGGGGTTGCCAAAAACATTCAGTACTTC. Encoded protein: CASRQGVAKNIQYF.

The chain combines TRBV28 with TRBJ1-4, with 7 bases that match TRBD1. This CDR3 region has 14 residues. The J segment lost 7 bases and the V segment lost 5 bases, leaving 7 bases of the junction unmatched. In germline, CDR1 is MDHEN, CDR2 SYDVKM. The CDR3 here is CASSKTGWLEKLFF. The CDR3 DNA reads TGTGCCAGCAGTAAGACAGGGTGGCTTGAAAAACTGTTTTTT.

The chain joins TRBV2 to TRBJ1-1; D is uncertain. The CDR3 sequence is 14 residues long. In germline, CDR1 is SNHLY, CDR2 FYNNEI. V was cut by 4 bases and J by 0 bases, with 9 bases left in between. CDR3 sequence (DNA): TGTGCCAGCAGTGTGCAGCTTATGAACACTGAAGCTTTCTTT. Its protein is CASSVQLMNTEAFF.

The chain recombines TRBV3-1 with TRBJ2-7; 9 bases fit TRBD2. V lost 4 bases and J lost 2; bases outside the gene matches: 9. The germline gives CDR1 LGHDT, CDR2 YNNKEL (reference sequence). CDR3 size: 16 residues. This CDR3 is CASSRSRLAGPYEQYF. CDR3 nucleotide sequence: TGTGCCAGCAGCCGATCGAGGCTAGCGGGACCCTACGAGCAGTACTTC.

This clonotype was recorded many times. The rearrangement joins TRBV7-2 to TRBJ2-3, with 7 bases fitting TRBD2. CDR3 size: 16 residues. V lost 4 bases to trimming and J lost 2 bases; unmatched junction nucleotides: 9. Germline values: CDR1 SGHTA, CDR2 FQGNSA. The CDR3 DNA follows: TGTGCCAGCAGCTCTGCTAGCGGAAGAAACACAGATACGCAGTATTTT. Translated: CASSSASGRNTDTQYF.

The CDR3 loop reads CASRALAGSYEQYF. DNA of the CDR3: TGTGCCAGCAGGGCTCTGGCCGGTTCATACGAGCAGTACTTC. V is TRBV6-1 and J is TRBJ2-7; no firm D call. The CDR3 extends over 14 amino acids. In germline, CDR1 is MNHNS, CDR2 SASEGT. With 6 bases removed from V and 4 bases from J, the gap between germline ends came to 16 bases.

The V gene is TRBV15, the J gene TRBJ2-3; 12 bases match TRBD2. V gave up 5 bases and J gave up 0 bases; unmatched junction bases: 3. The CDR3 loop spans 16 amino acids. The V gene's germline CDR1 is LNHNV and CDR2 YYDKDF (reference sequence). CDR3 sequence: CATSGGTSGSTDTQYF. For the CDR3, the DNA is TGTGCCACCAGCGGGGGGACTAGCGGGAGCACAGATACGCAGTATTTT.

The chain couples TRBV6-2 or TRBV6-3 to TRBJ2-7, with D possibly matching TRBD2 (6 bases). The CDR3 consists of 15 residues. Germline values: CDR1 MNHEY, CDR2 SVGEGT. Deletions cut 3 bases from V and 3 bases from J, with 15 bases between. The CDR3 here is CASSYRSGRNYEQYF. CDR3 nucleotide sequence: TGTGCCAGCAGTTATCGTAGCGGTCGGAACTACGAGCAGTACTTC.